A single sample is the source of the 31 T cell receptor beta chains below, sequenced in a study of T cell responses to AZD1222 COVID-19 vaccine. The repertoire was sequenced with immunoSEQ multiplex PCR; TCRdb's copy has only in-frame clones and lacks some. The data show some 120,000 clones, around 92% seen once. Sequencing was performed on peripheral blood, taken on day 0 of AZD1222 vaccination. Source of these receptors: an adult in good health.

The J gene is TRBJ2-6, the V gene TRBV24-1; a possible D gene is TRBD2 (5 bases). The germline V and J ends were trimmed by 4 bases and 4 bases, with 7 bases remaining between them. CDR1 is KGHDR, CDR2 SFDVKD, per germline. This CDR3 has 14 amino acids. CDR3 nucleotide sequence: TGTGCCACCAGTGACCCGGGGGGGGCCAACGTCCTGACTTTC. Its protein product is CATSDPGGANVLTF.

The V and J genes are TRBV19 and TRBJ1-5; possibly TRBD1 for D (5 bases). V was cut by 0 bases and J by 4 bases, with 10 bases left in between. The germline V gene encodes CDR1 LNHDA and CDR2 SQIVND (reference sequence). The CDR3 consists of 15 residues. CDR3 residues: CASSIDGWGNQPQHF. As DNA, the CDR3 is TGTGCCAGTAGTATAGACGGGTGGGGGAATCAGCCCCAGCATTTT.

The V call is TRBV6-5, the J call TRBJ2-7, with D unclear. V was trimmed by 5 bases and J by 5 bases, leaving 7 bases between them. CDR1 and CDR2 (germline): MNHEY, SVGAGI. The CDR3 is 11 amino acids. The CDR3 DNA reads TGTGCCAGCAGTCCATCTAACGAGCAGTACTTC. Protein product: CASSPSNEQYF.

The chain has TRBV2 and TRBJ2-1; 7 bases agree with TRBD2. CDR1 and CDR2 (germline): SNHLY, FYNNEI. V shed 8 bases, J shed 4 bases, and the junction held 5 bases outside the gene matches. The CDR3 has 13 residues. CDR3 bases: TGTGCCAGCGCGGGGGAGCTGTACAATGAGCAGTTCTTC. Translated: CASAGELYNEQFF.

The chain's CDR3 is CASSTRQGQGEPQHF. Written as DNA, the CDR3 is TGTGCCAGTAGTACCAGACAGGGGCAAGGGGAGCCCCAGCATTTT. The chain is built from TRBV19 and TRBJ1-5, with 8 nucleotides matching TRBD1. This CDR3 spans 15 amino acids. Germline trimming cut 4 bases from V and 8 bases from J; bases unmatched to any gene: 10. The germline gives CDR1 LNHDA, CDR2 SQIVND (reference sequence).

V is TRBV5-8 and J is TRBJ2-3; TRBD2 agrees at 9 bases. Germline CDR1 and CDR2: SGHTS and YDEGEE. The CDR3 consists of 18 residues. J was trimmed by 0 bases and V by 4 bases; bases with no gene match: 12. The DNA of the CDR3 is TGTGCCAGCAGCCCCCCTAGCGGGGACCCCGGCAGCACAGATACGCAGTATTTT. It codes for CASSPPSGDPGSTDTQYF.

This rearrangement joins TRBV28 to TRBJ2-7, with 7 bases fitting TRBD2. The germline V gene encodes CDR1 MDHEN and CDR2 SYDVKM. Trimming at V came to 10 bases and at J to 3 bases, leaving 3 bases not matched to a gene. This CDR3 region has 11 residues. The CDR3 coding sequence is TGTGCCACTAGCGGAGGCTACGAGCAGTACTTC. This codes for CATSGGYEQYF.

This clone was recorded only once. V usage is TRBV19 and J usage is TRBJ2-5; D is unresolved. Germline CDR1 and CDR2: LNHDA and SQIVND (reference sequence). The germline V and J ends were trimmed by 2 bases and 4 bases, with 11 bases remaining between them. The length of the CDR3 is 14 residues. The CDR3 protein is CASSIMVGRETQYF. For the CDR3, the DNA is TGTGCCAGTAGTATAATGGTGGGAAGAGAGACCCAGTACTTC.

This clone was counted between two and nine times. V is TRBV6-2 or TRBV6-3 and J is TRBJ2-7; 9 bases line up with TRBD1. Germline V gives CDR1 MNHEY, CDR2 SVGEGT. V trimming: 6 bases; J trimming: 0 bases; junction bases outside the gene matches: 6. This CDR3 has 15 residues. This CDR3 reads CASSLLTGGSYEQYF. The CDR3 coding sequence is TGTGCCAGCAGCCTCCTGACAGGGGGCTCCTACGAGCAGTACTTC.

The chain links TRBV28 to TRBJ2-7, with unresolved D. Deletions cut 2 bases from V and 6 bases from J, with 14 bases between. Per the germline V gene, CDR1 is MDHEN and CDR2 is SYDVKM. The CDR3 covers 14 residues. CDR3 DNA: TGTGCCAGCAGTTTAAAGGGTTCTCTCCTCGAGCAGTACTTC. Protein sequence: CASSLKGSLLEQYF.

The sample holds a few counts of this clone. The V and J genes are TRBV28 and TRBJ1-4; no clear D gene. V lost 6 bases to trimming and J lost 5 bases, with 13 bases between them. The CDR3 has 14 residues. Germline CDR1 is MDHEN and CDR2 is SYDVKM. In DNA form, the CDR3 reads TGTGCCAGCAGACATCCGGAGGAAAATGAAAAACTGTTTTTT. Translated: CASRHPEENEKLFF. Full variable domain (remainder filled in from reference TRBV28 and TRBJ1-4): DVKVTQSSRYLVKRTGEKVFLECVQDMDHENMFWYRQDPGLGLRLIYFSYDVKMKEKGDIPEGYSVSREKKERFSLILESASTNQTSMYLCASRHPEENEKLFFGSGTQLSVL.

A few counts support this clone. J is TRBJ2-2 and V is TRBV2; 8 bases align to TRBD2. The CDR3 totals 14 residues. Germline V lookup: CDR1 SNHLY, CDR2 FYNNEI. The V segment lost 11 bases and the J segment 2 bases; nucleotides outside the gene matches: 7. The chain's CDR3 is CAYSREGNTGELFF. The CDR3 DNA reads as TGTGCCTATAGTCGGGAGGGCAACACCGGGGAGCTGTTTTTT.

This chain links TRBV6-5 with TRBJ1-6; D is unresolved. The CDR3 contains 14 residues. Germline V gives CDR1 MNHEY, CDR2 SVGAGI. Trimming cost V 10 bases and J 6 bases, with 16 bases left between them. The CDR3 DNA sequence: TGTGCCACCCTGCCCGGGAAAGCTAATTCACCCCTCCACTTT. Its protein is CATLPGKANSPLHF.

This sequence joins TRBV2 and TRBJ1-6; D remains ambiguous. Germline values: CDR1 SNHLY, CDR2 FYNNEI. The ends were cut back, 6 bases at V and 5 bases at J, with 14 bases in the middle. CDR3 length equals 15 residues. CDR3: CASSPGQVHNSPLHF. The CDR3 nucleotides are TGTGCCAGCAGCCCCGGGCAGGTTCATAATTCACCCCTCCACTTT.

CDR3 in DNA: TGTGCTAGTGGTTTGTGGCCGGCGGATCAGTTCTTC. Its protein is CASGLWPADQFF. The V gene is TRBV12-5, the J gene TRBJ2-1; D is ambiguous. V lost 2 bases, J lost 13 bases, and 12 bases lay in between. Germline lookup yields CDR1 LGHNT and CDR2 FRNRAP. The CDR3 spans 12 residues.

The chain has TRBV7-6 and TRBJ2-7; perhaps TRBD2 as D (6 bases). The V gene's germline CDR1 is SGHVS and CDR2 FNYEAQ. The CDR3 is made up of 13 amino acids. Between the trimmed V and J ends, which lost 5 bases and 9 bases, there was a span of 17 bases. The CDR3 nucleotides are TGTGCCAGCAGCCCCTCGGCCTTAGCGGCGCAGTACTTC. Translating gives CASSPSALAAQYF. Full variable domain (missing parts from reference TRBV7-6 and TRBJ2-7): GAGVSQSPRYKVTKRGQDVALRCDPISGHVSLYWYRQALGQGPEFLTYFNYEAQQDKSGLPNDRFSAERPEGSISTLTIQRTEQRDSAMYRCASSPSALAAQYFGPGTRLTVT.

The J gene is TRBJ1-4, the V gene TRBV25-1; perhaps TRBD1 as D (6 bases). The germline V and J ends were trimmed by 1 base and 6 bases, with 9 bases remaining between them. CDR1 and CDR2 (germline): MGHDK, SYGVNS. CDR3 size: 14 residues. The CDR3 loop is CASSELGTYEKLFF. DNA of the CDR3: TGTGCCAGCAGTGAATTGGGGACATATGAAAAACTGTTTTTT. Using reference TRBV25-1 and TRBJ1-4 for the parts outside the CDR3, the full variable domain is EADIYQTPRYLVIGTGKKITLECSQTMGHDKMYWYQQDPGMELHLIHYSYGVNSTEKGDLSSESTVSRIRTEHFPLTLESARPSHTSQYLCASSELGTYEKLFFGSGTQLSVL.

The chain couples TRBV14 to TRBJ2-7; TRBD2 matches 10 bases. The CDR3 length is 13 residues. CDR1 is SGHDN, CDR2 FVKESK, per germline. J lost 5 bases, V lost 5 bases, and 3 bases had no gene match. The CDR3 sequence is CASSAGLANEQYF. The CDR3, as DNA: TGTGCCAGCAGCGCGGGACTAGCGAACGAGCAGTACTTC.

This clone was recorded once. J is TRBJ1-5 and V is TRBV5-5, with D perhaps matching TRBD1 (5 bases). Germline values: CDR1 SGHKS, CDR2 YYEKEE (reference sequence). Trimming left V 2 bases short and J 6 bases short, with 15 bases between. CDR3 length equals 15 residues. Here the CDR3 DNA reads TGTGCCAGCAGCTTCGGGAGATTGAGGGGTCAGCCCCAGCATTTT. It yields the protein CASSFGRLRGQPQHF.

V gene TRBV29-1 combines with J gene TRBJ2-7, with TRBD2 matching 10 bases. The length of the CDR3 is 14 residues. V lost 6 bases, J lost 4 bases, and 9 bases stayed unmatched. Germline V gives CDR1 SQVTM, CDR2 ANQGSEA. CDR3 in DNA: TGCAGCGTCGCTAGAAGACTAGCGGGTTACGAGCAGTACTTC. Translated: CSVARRLAGYEQYF.

The rearrangement uses TRBV4-2 and TRBJ2-1, with 13 bases aligning to TRBD2. The length of the CDR3 is 19 residues. The ends lost 0 bases at V and 0 bases at J; junction bases unmatched: 5. CDR1 is LGHNA, CDR2 YNFKEQ, per germline. CDR3 sequence (DNA): TGTGCCAGCAGCCAAGATCACGGACTAGCGGGAGTCTCCTACAATGAGCAGTTCTTC. Translated: CASSQDHGLAGVSYNEQFF.

The chain uses TRBV6-5 and TRBJ1-6; 8 nucleotides match TRBD1. V gave up 6 bases and J gave up 10 bases; unmatched junction bases: 11. The CDR3 contains 15 residues. CDR1 MNHEY and CDR2 SVGAGI come from the germline V gene. The CDR3 loop is CASSLARQGSSPLHF. The CDR3 nucleotides are TGTGCCAGCAGCCTTGCTAGACAGGGGTCCTCACCCCTCCACTTT.

This sequence joins TRBV5-5 and TRBJ1-6; TRBD1 matches at 9 bases. This CDR3 is built from 15 residues. Germline values: CDR1 SGHKS, CDR2 YYEKEE (reference sequence). V trimming: 0 bases; J trimming: 7 bases; junction bases outside the gene matches: 2. The CDR3 sequence: CASSLEGQGNSPLHF. The DNA of the CDR3 is TGTGCCAGCAGCTTGGAGGGACAGGGCAATTCACCCCTCCACTTT.

This sequence joins TRBV10-3 and TRBJ1-6; 10 bases match TRBD1. With V trimmed by 4 bases and J by 7 bases, 7 bases remained unmatched. The germline gives CDR1 ENHRY, CDR2 SYGVKD. CDR3 length: 16 residues. The CDR3 region is CAISAPPGQGNSPLHF. CDR3 coding DNA: TGTGCCATCAGTGCTCCCCCGGGACAGGGGAATTCACCCCTCCACTTT.

This clone was seen once. This chain connects TRBV24-1 to TRBJ1-1; possible D gene TRBD1, 6 bases. The germline V gene has CDR1 KGHDR and CDR2 SFDVKD. Trimming shortened V by 7 bases and J by 2 bases, and 16 bases separated the two germline ends. The CDR3 is 15 residues long. As DNA, the CDR3 is TGTGCCACCAGCGACCGGGACACGGTTAACACTGAAGCTTTCTTT. It yields the protein CATSDRDTVNTEAFF.

This sequence joins TRBV11-2 and TRBJ1-3; D is possibly TRBD1 (6 bases). The CDR3 is made up of 18 amino acids. Trimming left V 0 bases short and J 0 bases short, with 15 bases between. CDR1 SGHAT and CDR2 FQNNGV come from the germline V gene. For the CDR3, the DNA is TGTGCCAGCAGCTTAGATCGACGAGGACAGACCTCTGGAAACACCATATATTTT. This sequence encodes CASSLDRRGQTSGNTIYF.

The gene calls are TRBV12-3 or TRBV12-4 and TRBJ2-3; D is unresolved. V shed 6 bases and J shed 0 bases, with 4 bases lying between them. The CDR3 loop spans 12 amino acids. For the CDR3, the DNA is TGTGCCAGCAGGCTAAGCACAGATACGCAGTATTTT. Its protein product is CASRLSTDTQYF.

The chain uses TRBV19 and TRBJ2-2; no reliable D call. The length of the CDR3 is 16 residues. Trimming pared 3 bases from V and 3 bases from J, leaving 14 bases between. Looked up from germline, CDR1 is LNHDA and CDR2 is SQIVND (reference sequence). The CDR3 reads CASSMRSRKDTGELFF. DNA of the CDR3: TGTGCCAGTAGTATGAGGTCCAGGAAGGACACCGGGGAGCTGTTTTTT.

J is TRBJ2-7 and V is TRBV9; no firm D call. This CDR3 has 16 residues. Looked up from germline, CDR1 is SGDLS and CDR2 is YYNGEE. The V gene lost 0 bases and the J gene lost 6 bases, with 19 bases spanning the gap. The CDR3 region is CASSVGSAVASGEQYF. The CDR3, as DNA: TGTGCCAGCAGCGTAGGTTCGGCGGTTGCCTCTGGCGAGCAGTACTTC.

The chain links TRBV11-2 to TRBJ2-7, with 11 nucleotides matching TRBD1. The CDR3 is 15 residues long. V shed 5 bases, J shed 3 bases, and the junction held 6 bases outside the gene matches. Germline V lookup: CDR1 SGHAT, CDR2 FQNNGV. This CDR3 reads CASSLGTGGFYEQYF. Written as DNA, the CDR3 is TGTGCCAGCAGCCTGGGGACAGGGGGGTTCTACGAGCAGTACTTC.

This chain uses TRBV6-5 with TRBJ2-2; D is perhaps TRBD1 (5 bases). The CDR3 extends over 15 amino acids. Trimming took 2 bases from V and 4 from J, leaving 11 bases between them. Germline V lookup: CDR1 MNHEY, CDR2 SVGAGI. DNA of the CDR3: TGTGCCAGCAGTTACGGCAGGGATCCCACCGGGGAGCTGTTTTTT. Translation gives CASSYGRDPTGELFF.